This is a list of T cell receptor beta chains from one sample in a study of CD8 T cells in Susac syndrome. TCRdb processed the immunoSEQ multiplex PCR reads anew with MiXCR; each CDR3 protein has one entry. The sample yields some 200,000 distinct CDR3 sequences, approximately 95% seen once. Sequenced: CD8+ T cells from PBMCs. Receptors were obtained from a human donor with Susac syndrome. The CDR3 runs from the conserved cysteine through the conserved F or W.

V gene	J gene	CDR3 length	CDR3 protein
TRBV27	TRBJ2-3	16	CASSPRLAGDTDTQYF
TRBV27	TRBJ1-1	17	CASSSREMDRGQTEAFF
TRBV9	TRBJ1-1	13	CASSVGFQTEAFF
TRBV7-8	TRBJ1-1	18	CASSVARWAQQEDTEAFF
TRBV29-1	TRBJ2-1	15	CSVEPQVLSYNEQFF
TRBV27	TRBJ1-1	13	CASSRTGLTEAFF
TRBV23-1	TRBJ2-1	15	CANPGAGTMYNEQFF
TRBV28	TRBJ1-5	13	CASTAIGNQPQHF
TRBV20-1	TRBJ1-1	14	CSARKQGKNTEAFF
TRBV28	TRBJ1-5	16	CASSLGTASTNQPQHF
TRBV29-1	TRBJ1-4	16	CSVGLTARATNEKLFF
TRBV9	TRBJ2-3	15	CASSVGLASTDTQYF
TRBV6-1	TRBJ1-5	13	CASRQGSNQPQHF
TRBV30	TRBJ2-1	13	CAWSDGGASEQFF
TRBV15	TRBJ2-5	14	CATSLDDNQETQYF
TRBV7-9	TRBJ2-3	16	CASNLASETNTDTQYF
TRBV4-1	TRBJ2-1	18	CASSQEAGSGAGYNEQFF
TRBV5-1	TRBJ2-1	12	CASSLTSTEQFF
TRBV20-1	TRBJ2-3	14	CSATGTGGPDTQYF
TRBV13	TRBJ1-5	16	CASRGNRPPPLQPQHF
TRBV30	TRBJ1-1	13	CAWSVAGNTEAFF
TRBV25-1	TRBJ1-2	14	CASSERYQGYGYTF
TRBV9	TRBJ2-1	17	CASSPLFLAYGNNEQFF
TRBV11-2	TRBJ2-3	14	CASSLGPAPDTQYF
TRBV15	TRBJ1-2	15	CATSEHRAPNYGYTF
TRBV29-1	TRBJ2-5	14	CSVVFGLDKETQYF
TRBV18	TRBJ1-2	15	CASSPGLLVNYGYTF
TRBV7-9	TRBJ2-1	15	CASSRTGGYVNEQFF
TRBV7-3	TRBJ2-5	13	CATTSGITETQYF
TRBV12-3/TRBV12-4	TRBJ2-4	13	CASSFVREGIQYF
TRBV29-1	TRBJ2-7	13	CSALGVLEYEQYF
TRBV10-3	TRBJ1-5	13	CATHGQGNQPQHF
TRBV19	TRBJ1-2	11	CASSSGYGYTF
TRBV6-1	TRBJ1-2	14	CASSGAQPSYGYTF
TRBV11-2	TRBJ2-1	15	CASSLGLAGVLEQFF
TRBV30	TRBJ1-1	13	CAWSVNQNTEAFF
TRBV30	TRBJ2-1	15	CAWSVLSGGWDEQFF
TRBV27	TRBJ2-7	14	CASSQGEGPYEQYF
TRBV4-1	TRBJ2-3	14	CASSPRLGTDTQYF
TRBV29-1	TRBJ1-2	11	CSVQPGNGYTF
TRBV2	TRBJ1-2	10	CANNRDGYTF
TRBV11-2	TRBJ1-2	14	CASSLGRLSYGYTF
TRBV7-2	TRBJ1-2	13	CASSSNRVEGYTF
TRBV27	TRBJ1-2	16	CASSLSPGQGSYGYTF
TRBV20-1	TRBJ1-2	12	CSARVGDYGYTF
TRBV9	TRBJ1-2	15	CASSVRQNPNYGYTF
TRBV6-2/TRBV6-3	TRBJ2-1	12	CASSYTGSEQFF
TRBV2	TRBJ2-7	13	CASRRQGTDEQYF
TRBV29-1	TRBJ1-5	13	CSVVENSNQPQHF
TRBV25-1	TRBJ2-2	19	CASSELGTSGGMNTGELFF
TRBV19	TRBJ2-4	14	CASSPSGSGYIQYF
TRBV6-5	TRBJ1-5	18	CASSYSVRGRYSNQPQHF
TRBV6-2/TRBV6-3	TRBJ2-3	13	CASSYVLADTQYF
TRBV4-1	TRBJ1-1	17	CASSQEGRGPENTEAFF
TRBV4-2	TRBJ1-1	13	CASSYGQNTEAFF
TRBV4-2	TRBJ2-1	17	CASSQDPGLAGVVEQFF
TRBV3-1	TRBJ2-3	15	CASSPVSGGPDTQYF
TRBV2	TRBJ2-3	10	CASSEGDSLF
TRBV5-6	TRBJ2-4	12	CASSLGDRIQYF
TRBV20-1	TRBJ2-7	11	CSEEEDPEQYF